In its sample, the clone carrying this TCR beta chain was seen a few times. The data were taken from a study of control samples from healthy donors and cancer patients. The protocol was immunoSEQ multiplex PCR, while the TCRdb copy is restricted to in-frame clones and leaves out a portion. The sample holds approximately 190,000 clones, about 90% seen once. V lost 2 bases, J lost 7 bases, and 3 bases stayed unmatched. Per germline, CDR1 SGDLS and CDR2 YYNGEE. The CDR3 covers 14 residues. This clonotype was sampled from a young man in good health. The sequenced material came from blood. The chain has TRBV9 and TRBJ1-6; TRBD1 matches at 7 bases. The CDR3 nucleotides read TGTGCCAGCAGCGTCAGGGGGGCGAATTCACCCCTCCACTTT. Translated: CASSVRGANSPLHF.